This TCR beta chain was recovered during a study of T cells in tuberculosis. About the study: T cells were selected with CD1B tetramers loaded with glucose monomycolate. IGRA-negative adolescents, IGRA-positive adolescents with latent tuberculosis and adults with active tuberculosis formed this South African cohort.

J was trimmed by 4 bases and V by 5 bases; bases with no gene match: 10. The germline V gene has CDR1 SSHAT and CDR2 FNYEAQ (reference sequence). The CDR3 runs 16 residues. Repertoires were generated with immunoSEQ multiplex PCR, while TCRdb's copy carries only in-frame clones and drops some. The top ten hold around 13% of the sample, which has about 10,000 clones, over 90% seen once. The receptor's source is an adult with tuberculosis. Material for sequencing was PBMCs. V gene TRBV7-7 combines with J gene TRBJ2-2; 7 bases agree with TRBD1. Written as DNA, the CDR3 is TGTGCCAGCAGCCCACGAGGGACAGCCTTCACCGGGGAGCTGTTTTTT. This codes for CASSPRGTAFTGELFF.